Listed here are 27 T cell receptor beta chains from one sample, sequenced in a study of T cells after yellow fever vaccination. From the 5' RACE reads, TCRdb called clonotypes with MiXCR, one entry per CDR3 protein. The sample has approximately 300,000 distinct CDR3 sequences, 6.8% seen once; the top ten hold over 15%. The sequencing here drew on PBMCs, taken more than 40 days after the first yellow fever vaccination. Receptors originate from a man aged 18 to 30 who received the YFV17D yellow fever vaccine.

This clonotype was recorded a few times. This chain's CDR3 is CASSLGGYEKLFF. DNA of the CDR3: TGCGCCAGCAGCTTGGGTGGGTATGAAAAACTGTTTTTT. The rearrangement joins TRBV5-1 to TRBJ1-4; unclear D gene. CDR3 size: 13 residues. Trimming pared 0 bases from V and 6 bases from J, leaving 6 bases between. In germline, CDR1 is SGHRS, CDR2 YFSETQ.

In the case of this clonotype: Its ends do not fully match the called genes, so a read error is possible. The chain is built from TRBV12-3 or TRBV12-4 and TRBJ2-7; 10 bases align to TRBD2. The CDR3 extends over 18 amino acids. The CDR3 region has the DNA TGTGCCATCAGTTTAGCGGCTAGCGGGGGAAAGAGCTCCTACGAGCAGTACTTC. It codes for CAISLAASGGKSSYEQYF.

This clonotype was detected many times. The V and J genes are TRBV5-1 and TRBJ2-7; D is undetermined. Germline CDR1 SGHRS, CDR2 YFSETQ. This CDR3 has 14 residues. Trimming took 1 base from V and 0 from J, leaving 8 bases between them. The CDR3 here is CASSLIPSSYEQYV. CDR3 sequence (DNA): TGCGCCAGCAGCTTGATACCGAGCTCCTACGAGCAGTACGTC.

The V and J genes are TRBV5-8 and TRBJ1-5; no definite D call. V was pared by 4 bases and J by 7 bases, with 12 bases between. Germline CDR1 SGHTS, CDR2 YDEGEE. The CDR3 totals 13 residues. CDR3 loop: CASSPERSQPQHF. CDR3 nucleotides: TGTGCCAGCAGCCCGGAGAGGTCACAGCCCCAGCATTTT.

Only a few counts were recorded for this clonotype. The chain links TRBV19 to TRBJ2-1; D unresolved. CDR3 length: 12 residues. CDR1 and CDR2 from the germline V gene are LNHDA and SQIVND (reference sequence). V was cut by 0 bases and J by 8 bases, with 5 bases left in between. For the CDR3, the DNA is TGTGCCAGTAGTATAGATCCGTATGAGCAGTTCTTC. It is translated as CASSIDPYEQFF.

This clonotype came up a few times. This CDR3 is CATSDGLKGTF. The CDR3 DNA reads TGTGCCACCAGTGATGGACTGAAAGGCACCTTC. This rearrangement joins TRBV24-1 to TRBJ1-2; D uncertain. There are 11 residues in the CDR3. V was shortened by 3 bases and J by 13 bases, with 11 bases between the two germline ends. Per the germline V gene, CDR1 is KGHDR and CDR2 is SFDVKD.

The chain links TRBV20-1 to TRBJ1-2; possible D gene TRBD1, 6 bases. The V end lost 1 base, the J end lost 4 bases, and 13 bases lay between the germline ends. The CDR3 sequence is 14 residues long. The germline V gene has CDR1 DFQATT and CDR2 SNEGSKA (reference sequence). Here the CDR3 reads CSARGGGSGYGYTF. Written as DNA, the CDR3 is TGCAGTGCTAGAGGAGGGGGGTCGGGCTATGGCTACACCTTC.

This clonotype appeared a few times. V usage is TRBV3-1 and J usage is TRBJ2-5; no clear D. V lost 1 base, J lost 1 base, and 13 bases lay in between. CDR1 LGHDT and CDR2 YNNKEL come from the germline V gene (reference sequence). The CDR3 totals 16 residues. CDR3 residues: CASSQGARSPQETQYF. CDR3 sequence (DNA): TGTGCCAGCAGCCAAGGGGCCCGGTCGCCCCAAGAGACCCAGTACTTC.

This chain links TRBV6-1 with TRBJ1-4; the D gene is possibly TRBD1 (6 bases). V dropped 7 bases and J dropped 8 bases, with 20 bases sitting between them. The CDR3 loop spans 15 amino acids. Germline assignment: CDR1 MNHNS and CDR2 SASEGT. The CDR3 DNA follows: TGTGCCAGCACTGACCAGGGGCGACCGGGGGAAAAACTGTTTTTT. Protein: CASTDQGRPGEKLFF.

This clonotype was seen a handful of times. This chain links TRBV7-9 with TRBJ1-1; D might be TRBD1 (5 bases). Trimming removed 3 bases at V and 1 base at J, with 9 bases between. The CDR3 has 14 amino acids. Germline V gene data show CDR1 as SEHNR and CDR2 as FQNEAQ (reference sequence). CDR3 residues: CASSFEDRNTEAFF. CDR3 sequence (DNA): TGTGCCAGCAGCTTCGAAGACAGGAACACTGAAGCTTTCTTT.

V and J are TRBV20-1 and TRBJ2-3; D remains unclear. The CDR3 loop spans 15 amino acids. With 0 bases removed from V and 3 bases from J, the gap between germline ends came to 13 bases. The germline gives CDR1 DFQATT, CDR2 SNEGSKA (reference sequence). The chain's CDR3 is CSARDRAQATDTQYF. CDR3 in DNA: TGCAGTGCTAGAGACCGGGCCCAAGCGACAGATACGCAGTATTTT.

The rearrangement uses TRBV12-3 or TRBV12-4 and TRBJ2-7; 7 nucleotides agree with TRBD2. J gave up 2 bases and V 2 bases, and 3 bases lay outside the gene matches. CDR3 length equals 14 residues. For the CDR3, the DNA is TGTGCCAGCAGTTTACCTAGCGGCCCCTACGAGCAGTACTTC. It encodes CASSLPSGPYEQYF.

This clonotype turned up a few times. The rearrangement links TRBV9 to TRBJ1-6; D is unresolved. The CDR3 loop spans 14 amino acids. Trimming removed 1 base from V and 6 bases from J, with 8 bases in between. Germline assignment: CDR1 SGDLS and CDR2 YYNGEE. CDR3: CASSVYSVNSPLHF. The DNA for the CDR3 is TGTGCCAGCAGCGTATACAGCGTTAATTCACCCCTCCACTTT.

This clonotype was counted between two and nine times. CDR3 sequence (DNA): TGTGCCACCAGCGGTAGCGGGGGGGAGACAGATACGCAGTATTTT. It is translated as CATSGSGGETDTQYF. The J gene is TRBJ2-3, the V gene TRBV15, with 11 bases lining up with TRBD2. CDR1 is LNHNV, CDR2 YYDKDF, per germline (reference sequence). The V and J ends lost 5 bases and 3 bases, in that order; junction bases with no gene match: 4. The CDR3 runs 15 residues. Variable domain in full (rest from reference TRBV15 and TRBJ2-3): DAMVIQNPRYQVTQFGKPVTLSCSQTLNHNVMYWYQQKSSQAPKLLFHYYDKDFNNEADTPDNFQSRRPNTSFCFLDIRSPGLGDTAMYLCATSGSGGETDTQYFGPGTRLTVL.

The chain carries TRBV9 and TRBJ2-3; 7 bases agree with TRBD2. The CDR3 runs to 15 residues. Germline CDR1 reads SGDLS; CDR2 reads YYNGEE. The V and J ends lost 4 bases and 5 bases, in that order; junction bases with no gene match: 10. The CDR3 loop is CASSSYTSDKDTQYF. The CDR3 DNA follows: TGTGCCAGCAGCTCCTATACTAGCGACAAAGATACGCAGTATTTT.

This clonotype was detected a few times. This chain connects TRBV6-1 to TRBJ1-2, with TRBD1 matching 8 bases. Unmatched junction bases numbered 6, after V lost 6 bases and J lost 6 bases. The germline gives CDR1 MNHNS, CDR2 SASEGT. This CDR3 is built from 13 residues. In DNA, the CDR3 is TGTGCCAGCAGAGAGCACAGGGGGAATGGCTACACCTTC. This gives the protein CASREHRGNGYTF.

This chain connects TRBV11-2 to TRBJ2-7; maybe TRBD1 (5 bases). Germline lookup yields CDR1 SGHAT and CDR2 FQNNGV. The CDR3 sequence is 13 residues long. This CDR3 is CASRLAQGYEQYV. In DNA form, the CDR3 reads TGTGCCAGCAGGTTAGCCCAGGGCTACGAGCAGTACGTC.

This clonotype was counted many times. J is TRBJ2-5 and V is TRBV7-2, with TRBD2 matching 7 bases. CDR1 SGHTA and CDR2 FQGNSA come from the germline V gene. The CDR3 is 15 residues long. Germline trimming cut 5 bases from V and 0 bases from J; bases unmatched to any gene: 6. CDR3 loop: CASSRLAANQETQYF. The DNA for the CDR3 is TGTGCCAGCAGCCGCCTAGCGGCGAACCAAGAGACCCAGTACTTC.

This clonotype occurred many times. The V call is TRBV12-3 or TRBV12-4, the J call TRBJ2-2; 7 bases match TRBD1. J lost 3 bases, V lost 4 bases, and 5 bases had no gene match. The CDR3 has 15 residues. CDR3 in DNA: TGTGCCAGCAGTTGGAACAGGGGCGACACCGGGGAGCTGTTTTTT. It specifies CASSWNRGDTGELFF.

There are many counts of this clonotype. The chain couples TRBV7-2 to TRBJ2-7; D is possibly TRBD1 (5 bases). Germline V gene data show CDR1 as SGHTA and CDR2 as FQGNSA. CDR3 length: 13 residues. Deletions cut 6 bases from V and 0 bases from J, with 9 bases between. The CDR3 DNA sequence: TGTGCCAGCAGTCCAGGGTACTCCTACGAGCAGTACTTC. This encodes CASSPGYSYEQYF.

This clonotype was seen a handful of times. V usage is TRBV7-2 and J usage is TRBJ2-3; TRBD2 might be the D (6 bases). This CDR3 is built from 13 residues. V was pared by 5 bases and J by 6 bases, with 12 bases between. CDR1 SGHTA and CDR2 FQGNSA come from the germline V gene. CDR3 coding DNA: TGTGCCAGCAGCCGACGGAGGGTGGATACGCAGTATTTT. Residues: CASSRRRVDTQYF. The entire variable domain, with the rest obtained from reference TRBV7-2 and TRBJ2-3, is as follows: GAGVSQSPSNKVTEKGKDVELRCDPISGHTALYWYRQSLGQGLEFLIYFQGNSAPDKSGLPSDRFSAERTGGSVSTLTIQRTQQEDSAVYLCASSRRRVDTQYFGPGTRLTVL.

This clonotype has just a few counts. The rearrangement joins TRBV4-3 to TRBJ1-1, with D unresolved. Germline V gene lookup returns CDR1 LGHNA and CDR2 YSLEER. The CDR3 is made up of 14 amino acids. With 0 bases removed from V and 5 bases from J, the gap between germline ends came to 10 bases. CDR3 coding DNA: TGCGCCAGCAGCCAAGATGCCGGGAATACTGAAGCTTTCTTT. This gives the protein CASSQDAGNTEAFF.

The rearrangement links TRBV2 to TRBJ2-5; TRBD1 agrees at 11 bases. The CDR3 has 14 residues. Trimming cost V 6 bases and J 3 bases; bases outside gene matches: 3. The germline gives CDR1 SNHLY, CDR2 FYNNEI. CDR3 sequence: CASRRDRGEETQYF. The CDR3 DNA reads TGTGCCAGCAGGCGGGACAGGGGGGAAGAGACCCAGTACTTC. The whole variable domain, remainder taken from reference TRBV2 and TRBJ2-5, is EPEVTQTPSHQVTQMGQEVILRCVPISNHLYFYWYRQILGQKVEFLVSFYNNEISEKSEIFDDQFSVERPDGSNFTLKIRSTKLEDSAMYFCASRRDRGEETQYFGPGTRLLVL.

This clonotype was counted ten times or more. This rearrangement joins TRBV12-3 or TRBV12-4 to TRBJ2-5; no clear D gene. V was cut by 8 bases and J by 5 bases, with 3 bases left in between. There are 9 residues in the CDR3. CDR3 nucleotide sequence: TGTGCCAGCCCGGAGACCCAGTACTTC. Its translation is CASPETQYF.

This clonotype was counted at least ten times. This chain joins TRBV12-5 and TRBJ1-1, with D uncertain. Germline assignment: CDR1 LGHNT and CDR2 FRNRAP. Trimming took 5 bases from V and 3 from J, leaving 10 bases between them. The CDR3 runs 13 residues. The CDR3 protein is CASGPRRYTEAFF. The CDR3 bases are TGTGCTAGTGGTCCCCGGAGGTACACTGAAGCTTTCTTT.

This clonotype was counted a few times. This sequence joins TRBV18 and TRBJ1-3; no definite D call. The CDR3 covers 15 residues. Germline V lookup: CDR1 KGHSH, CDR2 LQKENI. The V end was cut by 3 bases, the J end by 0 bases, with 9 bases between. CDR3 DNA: TGTGCCAGCTCACCGAATACTCTCTCTGGAAACACCATATATTTT. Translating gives CASSPNTLSGNTIYF.

The CDR3 bases are TGTGCCAGCAGCATTACCGGACAGCCACAGTACGTC. Translating it yields CASSITGQPQYV. V gene TRBV12-3 or TRBV12-4 combines with J gene TRBJ2-7, with a tentative D call TRBD1 (6 bases). There are 12 residues in the CDR3. The V end was cut by 6 bases, the J end by 10 bases, with 16 bases between.